This TCR beta chain derives from a study of OX40 agonist ivuxolimab in advanced cancers. About the study: Patients received the agonistic anti-OX40 (CD134) antibody ivuxolimab. Whole-study results and caveats: There were, on average, more expanded clones in CD8+ T cells than in CD4+. Among some nonresponders, normalized T-cell clonal expansion was also low.

This CDR3 region has 14 residues. V shed 1 base and J shed 4 bases, with 11 bases lying between them. Germline CDR1 is SEHNR and CDR2 is FQNEAQ (reference sequence). A few counts support this clone. Its cognate antigen is unknown. Data came from immunoSEQ multiplex PCR; TCRdb stores just in-frame clones and leaves some out. Among about 51,000 clones listed, about 80% were seen once. The sample was CD4+ or CD8+ T cells sorted from blood, taken in a trial of the OX40 agonist ivuxolimab. The rearrangement uses TRBV7-9 and TRBJ2-7; possibly TRBD2 for D (7 bases). The receptor was isolated from an adult with an advanced solid tumor such as melanoma, head and neck, liver or kidney cancer. CDR3 loop: CASSLGRGGYEQYF. DNA for the CDR3: TGTGCCAGCAGCTTAGGTAGGGGGGGTTACGAGCAGTACTTC.